The T cell receptor (beta chain) described here comes from a study of blood T cell repertoires in COVID-19. The wider study: The study drew acute and convalescent COVID-19 samples from the United States, Italy and Spain.

In its sample, this clone was seen once. Germline CDR1 SGHNT, CDR2 YENEEA. With 5 bases clipped from V and 9 bases from J, the junction kept 10 bases outside the gene matches. There are 14 residues in the CDR3. Assay: immunoSEQ multiplex PCR; the TCRdb copy retains only in-frame clones and omits some. The sample shows 190,000 or so clones, around 84% of them seen only once. Sequencing was done on a sample of peripheral blood. This sequence joins TRBV11-3 and TRBJ2-1, with TRBD2 identical over 7 bases. The receptor was derived from a man in his forties or fifties with active or convalescent COVID-19. The CDR3 reads CASSPGRVGSEQFF. CDR3 DNA sequence: TGTGCCAGCAGCCCGGGGAGGGTGGGCAGTGAGCAGTTCTTC.